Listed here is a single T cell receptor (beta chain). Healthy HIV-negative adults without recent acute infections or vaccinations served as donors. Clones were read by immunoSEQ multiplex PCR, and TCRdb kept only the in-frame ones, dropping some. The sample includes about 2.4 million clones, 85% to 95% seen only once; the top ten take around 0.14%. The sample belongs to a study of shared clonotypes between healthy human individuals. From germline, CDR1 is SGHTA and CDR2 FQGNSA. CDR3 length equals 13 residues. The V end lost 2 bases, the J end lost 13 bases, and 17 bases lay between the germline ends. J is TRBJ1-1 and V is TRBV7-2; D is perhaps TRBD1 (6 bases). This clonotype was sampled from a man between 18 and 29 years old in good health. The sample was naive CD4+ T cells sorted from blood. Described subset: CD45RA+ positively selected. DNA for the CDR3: TGTGCCAGCAGCTTAAGGGAGGGGGTCTTTGTTTTCTTT. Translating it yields CASSLREGVFVFF.